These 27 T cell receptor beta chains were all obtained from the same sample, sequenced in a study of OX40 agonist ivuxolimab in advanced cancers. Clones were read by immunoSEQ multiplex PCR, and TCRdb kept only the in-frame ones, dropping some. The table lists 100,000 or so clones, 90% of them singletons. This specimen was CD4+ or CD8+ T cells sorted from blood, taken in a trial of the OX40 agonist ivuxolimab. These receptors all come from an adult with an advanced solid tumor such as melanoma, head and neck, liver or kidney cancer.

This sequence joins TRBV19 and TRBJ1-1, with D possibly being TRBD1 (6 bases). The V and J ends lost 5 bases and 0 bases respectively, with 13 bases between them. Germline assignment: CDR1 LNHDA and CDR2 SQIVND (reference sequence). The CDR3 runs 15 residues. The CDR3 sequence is CASSLAGAMNTEAFF. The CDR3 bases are TGTGCCAGTAGTCTAGCAGGGGCAATGAACACTGAAGCTTTCTTT. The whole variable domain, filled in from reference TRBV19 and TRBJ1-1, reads DGGITQSPKYLFRKEGQNVTLSCEQNLNHDAMYWYRQDPGQGLRLIYYSQIVNDFQKGDIAEGYSVSREKKESFPLTVTSAQKNPTAFYLCASSLAGAMNTEAFFGQGTRLTVV.

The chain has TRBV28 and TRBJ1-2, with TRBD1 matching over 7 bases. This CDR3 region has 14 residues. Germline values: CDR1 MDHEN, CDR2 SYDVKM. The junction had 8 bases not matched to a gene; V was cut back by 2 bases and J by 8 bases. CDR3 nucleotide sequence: TGTGCCAGCAGTTTAAGCCCAGGGGGAATAGGCTACACCTTC. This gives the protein CASSLSPGGIGYTF.

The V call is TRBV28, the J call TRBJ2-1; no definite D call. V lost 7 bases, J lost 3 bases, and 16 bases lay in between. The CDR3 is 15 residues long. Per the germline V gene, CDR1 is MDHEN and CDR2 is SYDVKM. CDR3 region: CASTPKGSYYNEQFF. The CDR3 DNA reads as TGTGCCAGCACCCCAAAGGGAAGCTACTACAATGAGCAGTTCTTC.

CDR3 sequence (DNA): TGTGCCAGCAGCAAAGGACACATCTACGAGCAGTACTTC. It is translated as CASSKGHIYEQYF. This chain joins TRBV21-1 and TRBJ2-7; TRBD1 is the table's D call and was not checked against the DNA. TRBV21-1 is labeled a pseudogene. The CDR3 is 13 amino acids.

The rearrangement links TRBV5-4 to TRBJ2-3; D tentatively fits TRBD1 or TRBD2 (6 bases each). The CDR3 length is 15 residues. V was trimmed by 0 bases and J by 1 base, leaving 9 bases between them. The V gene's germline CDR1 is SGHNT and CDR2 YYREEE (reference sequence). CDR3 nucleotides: TGTGCCAGCAGCTTGGGTAGGGGGGGCACAGATACGCAGTATTTT. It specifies CASSLGRGGTDTQYF.

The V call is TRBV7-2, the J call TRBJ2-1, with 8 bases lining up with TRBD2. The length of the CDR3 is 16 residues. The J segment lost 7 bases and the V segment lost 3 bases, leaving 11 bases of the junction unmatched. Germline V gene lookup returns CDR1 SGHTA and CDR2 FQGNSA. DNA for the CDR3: TGTGCCAGCAGCTTCTCAGGCCTTAGCGGGAAGAATGAGCAGTTCTTC. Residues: CASSFSGLSGKNEQFF.

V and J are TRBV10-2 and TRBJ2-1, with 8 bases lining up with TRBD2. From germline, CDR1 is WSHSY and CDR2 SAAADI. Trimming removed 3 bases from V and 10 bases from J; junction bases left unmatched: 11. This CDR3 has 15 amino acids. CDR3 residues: CASSDRTSKTIEQFF. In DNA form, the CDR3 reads TGCGCCAGCAGTGACCGGACTAGCAAGACCATAGAGCAGTTCTTC.

CDR3 region: CASSLYGTRYEQYF. The CDR3 bases are TGTGCCAGCAGCTTGTACGGGACCCGCTACGAGCAGTACTTC. The chain joins TRBV5-6 to TRBJ2-7, with D perhaps matching TRBD1 or TRBD2 (5 bases each). Trimming cost V 1 base and J 3 bases, with 11 bases left between them. Germline CDR1 SGHDT, CDR2 YYEEEE. The CDR3 is 14 residues long.

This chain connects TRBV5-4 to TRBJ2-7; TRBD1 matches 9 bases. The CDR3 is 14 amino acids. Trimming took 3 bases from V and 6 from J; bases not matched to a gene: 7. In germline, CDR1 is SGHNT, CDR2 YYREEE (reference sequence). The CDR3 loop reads CASSSSGTGPEQYF. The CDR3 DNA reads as TGTGCCAGCAGCTCCTCCGGGACAGGGCCCGAGCAGTACTTC.

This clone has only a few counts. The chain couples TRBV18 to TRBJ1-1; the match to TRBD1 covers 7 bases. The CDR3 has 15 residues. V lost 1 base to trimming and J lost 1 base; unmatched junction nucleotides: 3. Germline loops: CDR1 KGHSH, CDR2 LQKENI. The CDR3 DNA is TGTGCCAGCTCACCACGGACAGGAAGGAACACTGAAGCTTTCTTT. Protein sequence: CASSPRTGRNTEAFF.

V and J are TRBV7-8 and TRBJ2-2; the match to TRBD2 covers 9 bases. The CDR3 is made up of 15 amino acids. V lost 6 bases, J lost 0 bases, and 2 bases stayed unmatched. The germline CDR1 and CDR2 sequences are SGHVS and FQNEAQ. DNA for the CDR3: TGTGCCAGCAGAATAGCGGGAGCGAACACCGGGGAGCTGTTTTTT. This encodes CASRIAGANTGELFF.

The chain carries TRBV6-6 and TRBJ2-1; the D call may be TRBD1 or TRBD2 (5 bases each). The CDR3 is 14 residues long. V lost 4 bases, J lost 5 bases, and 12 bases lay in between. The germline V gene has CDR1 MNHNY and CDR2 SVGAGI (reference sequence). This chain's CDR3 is CASSSGQIDNEQFF. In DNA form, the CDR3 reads TGTGCCAGCAGTTCGGGGCAGATAGACAATGAGCAGTTCTTC.

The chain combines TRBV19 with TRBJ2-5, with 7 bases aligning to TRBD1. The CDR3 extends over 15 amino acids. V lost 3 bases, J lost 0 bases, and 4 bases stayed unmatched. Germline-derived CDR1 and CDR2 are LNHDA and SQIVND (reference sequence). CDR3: CASSMGQTYQETQYF. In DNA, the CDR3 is TGTGCCAGTAGTATGGGACAGACCTACCAAGAGACCCAGTACTTC. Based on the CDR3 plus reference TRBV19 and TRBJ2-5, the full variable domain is DGGITQSPKYLFRKEGQNVTLSCEQNLNHDAMYWYRQDPGQGLRLIYYSQIVNDFQKGDIAEGYSVSREKKESFPLTVTSAQKNPTAFYLCASSMGQTYQETQYFGPGTRLLVL.

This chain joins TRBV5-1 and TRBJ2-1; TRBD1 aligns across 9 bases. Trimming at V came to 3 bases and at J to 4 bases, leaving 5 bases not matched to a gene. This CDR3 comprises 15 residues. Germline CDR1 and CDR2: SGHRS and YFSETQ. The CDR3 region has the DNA TGCGCCAGCAGCTCGGGACAGGGTTGGTACAATGAGCAGTTCTTC. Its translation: CASSSGQGWYNEQFF.

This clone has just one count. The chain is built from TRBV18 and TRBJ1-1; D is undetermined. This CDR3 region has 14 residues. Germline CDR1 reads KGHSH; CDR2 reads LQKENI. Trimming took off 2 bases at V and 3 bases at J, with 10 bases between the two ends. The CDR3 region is CASSPFQADTEAFF. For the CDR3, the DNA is TGTGCCAGCTCACCATTCCAAGCGGACACTGAAGCTTTCTTT.

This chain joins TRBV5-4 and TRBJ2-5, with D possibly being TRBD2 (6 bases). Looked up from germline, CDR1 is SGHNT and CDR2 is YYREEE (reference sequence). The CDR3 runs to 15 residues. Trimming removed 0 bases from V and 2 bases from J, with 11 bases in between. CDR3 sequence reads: CASSLVSGRQETQYF. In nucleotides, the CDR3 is TGTGCCAGCAGCTTGGTTAGCGGTCGGCAAGAGACCCAGTACTTC.

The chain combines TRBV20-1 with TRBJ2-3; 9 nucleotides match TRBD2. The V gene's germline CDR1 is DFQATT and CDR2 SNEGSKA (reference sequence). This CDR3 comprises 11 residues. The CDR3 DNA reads TGCAGCGGAGCGGGAGGAGGCTCGCAGTATTTT. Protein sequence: CSGAGGGSQYF.

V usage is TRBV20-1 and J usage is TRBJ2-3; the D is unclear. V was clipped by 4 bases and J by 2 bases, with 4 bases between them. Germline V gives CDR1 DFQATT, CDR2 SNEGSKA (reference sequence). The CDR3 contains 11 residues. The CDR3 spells CSATPTDTQYF. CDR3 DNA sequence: TGCAGTGCTACGCCCACAGATACGCAGTATTTT.

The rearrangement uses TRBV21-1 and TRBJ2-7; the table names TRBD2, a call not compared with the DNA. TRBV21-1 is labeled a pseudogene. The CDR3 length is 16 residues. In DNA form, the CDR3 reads TGTGCCATTCCACTTAGCGGGGCCGCCCTATCCTACGAGCAGTACTTC. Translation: CAIPLSGAALSYEQYF.

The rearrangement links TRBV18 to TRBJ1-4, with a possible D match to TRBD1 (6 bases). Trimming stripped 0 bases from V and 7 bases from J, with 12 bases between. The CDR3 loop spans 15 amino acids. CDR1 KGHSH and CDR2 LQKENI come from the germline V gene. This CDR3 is CASSPPGGAREKLFF. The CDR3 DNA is TGTGCCAGCTCACCACCGGGGGGGGCGCGTGAAAAACTGTTTTTT.

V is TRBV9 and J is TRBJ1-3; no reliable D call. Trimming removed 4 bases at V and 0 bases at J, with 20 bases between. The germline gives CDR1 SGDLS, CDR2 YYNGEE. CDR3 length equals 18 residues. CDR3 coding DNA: TGTGCCAGCAGCCCTATACCGGAGCAGATGCTCTCTGGAAACACCATATATTTT. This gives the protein CASSPIPEQMLSGNTIYF.

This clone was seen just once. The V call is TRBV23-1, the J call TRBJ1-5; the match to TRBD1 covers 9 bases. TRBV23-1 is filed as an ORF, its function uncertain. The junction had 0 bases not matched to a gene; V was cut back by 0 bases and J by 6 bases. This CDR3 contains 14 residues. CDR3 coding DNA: TGCGCCAGCAGTCAATCGACAGGGGGTCAGCCCCAGCATTTT. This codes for CASSQSTGGQPQHF.

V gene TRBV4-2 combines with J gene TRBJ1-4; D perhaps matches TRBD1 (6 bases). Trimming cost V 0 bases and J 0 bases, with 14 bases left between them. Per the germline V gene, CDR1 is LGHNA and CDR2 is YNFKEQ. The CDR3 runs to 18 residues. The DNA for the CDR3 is TGTGCCAGCAGCCAAGAATCGGTACAGGGAGCAACTAATGAAAAACTGTTTTTT. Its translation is CASSQESVQGATNEKLFF.

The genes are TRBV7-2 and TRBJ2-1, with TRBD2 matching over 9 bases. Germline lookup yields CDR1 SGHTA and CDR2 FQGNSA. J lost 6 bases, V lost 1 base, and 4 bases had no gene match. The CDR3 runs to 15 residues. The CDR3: CASSLELAGFNEQFF. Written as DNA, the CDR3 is TGTGCCAGCAGCTTAGAACTAGCGGGTTTCAATGAGCAGTTCTTC.

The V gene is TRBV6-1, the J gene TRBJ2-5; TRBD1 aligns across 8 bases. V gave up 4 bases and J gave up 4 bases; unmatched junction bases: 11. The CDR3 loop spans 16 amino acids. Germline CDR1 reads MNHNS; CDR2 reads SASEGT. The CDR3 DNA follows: TGTGCCAGCAGTGCACAGGGCAGGGGGCGAGGAGAGACCCAGTACTTC. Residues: CASSAQGRGRGETQYF.

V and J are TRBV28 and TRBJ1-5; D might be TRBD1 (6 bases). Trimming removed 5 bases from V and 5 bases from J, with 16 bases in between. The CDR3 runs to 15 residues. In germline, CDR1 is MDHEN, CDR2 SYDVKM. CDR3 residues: CASSTYYRVDQPQHF. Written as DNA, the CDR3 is TGTGCCAGCAGTACCTACTACAGGGTCGATCAGCCCCAGCATTTT.

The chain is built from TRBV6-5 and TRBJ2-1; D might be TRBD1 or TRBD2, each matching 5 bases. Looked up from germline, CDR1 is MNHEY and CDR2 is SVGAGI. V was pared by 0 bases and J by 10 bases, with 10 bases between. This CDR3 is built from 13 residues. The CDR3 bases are TGTGCCAGCAGTTACTCGGCATGGGGGGAGCAGTTCTTC. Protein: CASSYSAWGEQFF.